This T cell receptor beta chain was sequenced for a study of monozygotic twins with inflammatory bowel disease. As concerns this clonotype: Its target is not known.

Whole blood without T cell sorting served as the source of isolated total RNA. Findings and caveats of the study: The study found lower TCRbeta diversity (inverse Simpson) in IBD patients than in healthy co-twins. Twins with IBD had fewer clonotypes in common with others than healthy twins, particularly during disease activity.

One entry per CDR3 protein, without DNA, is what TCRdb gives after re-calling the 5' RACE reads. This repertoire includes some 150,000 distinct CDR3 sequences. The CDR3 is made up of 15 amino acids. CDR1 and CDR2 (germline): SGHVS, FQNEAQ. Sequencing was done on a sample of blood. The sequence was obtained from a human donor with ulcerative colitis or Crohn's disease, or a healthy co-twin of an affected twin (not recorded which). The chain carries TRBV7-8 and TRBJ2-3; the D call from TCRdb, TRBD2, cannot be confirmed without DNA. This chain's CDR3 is CASSLWRERTDTQYF.